Given below is one T cell receptor beta chain in context. These data originate in a study of identical twins. The germline CDR1 and CDR2 sequences are MNHEY and SMNVEV (reference sequence). The CDR3 sequence is 14 residues long. Trimming at V came to 7 bases and at J to 8 bases, leaving 4 bases not matched to a gene. MiXCR, run by TCRdb on the 5' RACE reads, gives a single entry per CDR3 protein. The sample holds around 1.7 million distinct CDR3 sequences, roughly 35% seen once. Sequenced sample: cord blood. This chain uses TRBV27 with TRBJ2-1; 14 bases agree with TRBD2. This TCR came from a newborn girl in good health. The CDR3 nucleotides read TGTGCCAGCACCCAGGGACTAGCGGGAGATGAGCAGTTCTTC. It specifies CASTQGLAGDEQFF.